The rows below give T cell receptor beta chains drawn from one sample of a study of T cell responses to AZD1222 COVID-19 vaccine. Sequencing was performed with immunoSEQ multiplex PCR; in TCRdb, only in-frame clones are kept and a portion is missing. Found here are approximately 300,000 clones, around 93% of them singletons; the top ten hold roughly 0.5%. Sequenced here: peripheral blood, sampled 28 days after the second AZD1222 dose. Source of these receptors: an adult who received the AZD1222 COVID-19 vaccine. The CDR3 runs from the conserved cysteine through the conserved F or W. The D gene is left open where the match is weak. For some rows the clone size is stated as once, few or many, or as a class when expanded; others skip it.

TRBD1 TRBJ2-1 TRBV24-1 16 . TGTGCCACCAGTGACCCTGGGACAGGGGTTGGCAATGAGCAGTTCTTC CATSDPGTGVGNEQFF
. TRBJ1-1 TRBV12-3/TRBV12-4 12 . TGTGCCAGCAGCCTAGGATTCACTGAAGCTTTCTTT CASSLGFTEAFF
TRBD1 TRBJ1-5 TRBV10-3 13 . TGTGCCATCAGTACAGGGGGGGATCGTCCCCAGCATTTT CAISTGGDRPQHF
. TRBJ2-2 TRBV5-1 14 . TGCGCCAGCAGCGTGAGAGGGCTCTTCGGGGAGCTGTTTTTT CASSVRGLFGELFF
. TRBJ2-5 TRBV7-2 15 . TGTGCCAGCAGCCCAGTCCGGACGGTCCAAGAGACCCAGTACTTC CASSPVRTVQETQYF
. TRBJ2-1 TRBV20-1 11 . TGCAGTGCTAGTCTGGTCAATGAGCAGTTCTTC CSASLVNEQFF
. TRBJ2-7 TRBV6-5 14 once TGTGCCAGCAGTTATACACAGGGATTTAACGAGCAGTACTTC CASSYTQGFNEQYF
TRBD2 TRBJ2-2 TRBV11-3 15 . TGTGCCAGCAGCCCTCTGGGGGGGTTGACCGGGGAGCTGTTTTTT CASSPLGGLTGELFF
. TRBJ1-6 TRBV28 13 . TGTGCCACCATCAGAGGCGGCAATTCACCCCTCCACTTT CATIRGGNSPLHF
TRBD2 TRBJ2-1 TRBV7-2 17 once TGTGCCAGCAGCTCCTTACCCGTTCTAGCGGGGGGGAATGAGCAGTTCTTC CASSSLPVLAGGNEQFF
. TRBJ2-2 TRBV5-6 13 . TGTGCCAGCAGCTTGAGGGACACCGGGGAGCTGTTTTTT CASSLRDTGELFF
. TRBJ1-1 TRBV19 13 . TGTGCCAGCCGCCGGCAGGGAGACACTGAAGCTTTCTTT CASRRQGDTEAFF
. TRBJ2-7 TRBV5-1 14 . TGCGCCAGCAGCCACGGGGACGGAGCCTACGAGCAGTACTTC CASSHGDGAYEQYF
TRBD1 TRBJ2-1 TRBV19 16 . TGTGCCAGTAGTAAGGAGGCGACAGGGGGCTTAAATGAGCAGTTCTTC CASSKEATGGLNEQFF
. TRBJ1-5 TRBV12-3/TRBV12-4 12 . TGTGCCAGCAGTTTCGGTTATCAGCCCCAGCATTTT CASSFGYQPQHF
. TRBJ2-7 TRBV5-6 14 . TGTGCCAGCGCCCTTGACTATCGAGGGAACGAGCAGTACTTC CASALDYRGNEQYF
TRBD2 TRBJ2-1 TRBV12-3/TRBV12-4 13 . TGTGCCAGCAGTTTGAAGACTAGCACTGAGCAGTTCTTC CASSLKTSTEQFF
. TRBJ2-3 TRBV7-9 16 . TGTGCCAGCAGCTCGGCCGACACGCTTCACACAGATACGCAGTATTTT CASSSADTLHTDTQYF
. TRBJ1-1 TRBV7-8 15 . TGTGCCAGCAGCTTAGGTGTCAGGCCGAACACTGAAGCTTTCTTT CASSLGVRPNTEAFF
TRBD1 TRBJ2-1 TRBV5-1 14 . TGCGCCAGCAGCCTGAGTAGGGGGCGGAATGAGCAGTTCTTC CASSLSRGRNEQFF
TRBD2 TRBJ2-1 TRBV5-3 18 . TGTGCCAGAAGCTTGGAAAAGAGCGGGAGGGCGGCCTACAATGAGCAGTTCTTC CARSLEKSGRAAYNEQFF
. TRBJ1-5 TRBV4-2 15 . TGTGCCAGCAGTCTTCTTGGGACACAAAATCAGCCCCAGCATTTT CASSLLGTQNQPQHF
. TRBJ1-1 TRBV15 12 once TGTGCCACCAGCCAGGCGAACACTGAAGCTTTCTTT CATSQANTEAFF
TRBD2 TRBJ2-3 TRBV7-9 15 . TGTGCCAGCAGCGTACGGGGACTAGCGACAGATACGCAGTATTTT CASSVRGLATDTQYF
. TRBJ2-3 TRBV11-2 15 . TGTGCCAGCAGCCCAGGTGGGGGCAGGGGAGATACGCAGTATTTT CASSPGGGRGDTQYF
TRBD2 TRBJ2-3 TRBV6-5 15 . TGTGCCAGCCGAAAGGCCCCGGGAGGGACAGATACGCAGTATTTT CASRKAPGGTDTQYF
. TRBJ2-7 TRBV7-2 12 few TGTGCCAGCAGCTTAATCCTTTACGAGCAGTACTTC CASSLILYEQYF
. TRBJ1-4 TRBV18 13 . TGTGCCAGCTCACAGGGCCGGGGTGAAAAACTGTTTTTT CASSQGRGEKLFF
TRBD2 TRBJ2-7 TRBV18 17 . TGTGCCAGCTCACCCGCCCAAGGACTAGCGGGAGTCGACGAGCAGTACTTC CASSPAQGLAGVDEQYF
TRBD1 TRBJ2-7 TRBV6-5 13 . TGTGCCAGCAGTTTATCGACAGGGGCCGAGCAGTACTTC CASSLSTGAEQYF
. TRBJ1-1 TRBV19 15 . TGTGCCAGTACTCACGGCCGCAGTCTGAACACTGAAGCTTTCTTT CASTHGRSLNTEAFF
TRBD2 TRBJ2-5 TRBV3-1/TRBV3-2 13 . TGTGCCATCTCTAGCGGGGGGGCGGAGACCCAGTACTTC CAISSGGAETQYF
. TRBJ2-3 TRBV6-4 15 . TGTGCCAGCAGTGACTTGGCGGGGACCACAGATACGCAGTATTTT CASSDLAGTTDTQYF
. TRBJ2-1 TRBV4-1 14 . TGCGCCAGCAGCCAAGTGTCATTGAGGTATGAGCAGTTCTTC CASSQVSLRYEQFF
. TRBJ1-4 TRBV27 14 . TGTGCCAGCAGCTTGACAGGCACTAATGAAAAACTGTTTTTT CASSLTGTNEKLFF
TRBD2 TRBJ2-7 TRBV28 17 . TGTGCCAGCAGTTTGGGAGCGACTAGCGGGAGTGAATACGAGCAGTACTTC CASSLGATSGSEYEQYF
. TRBJ2-1 TRBV19 14 . TGTGCCAGTAGTCCAGGACTGAACCGGGTCAAGCAGTTCTTC CASSPGLNRVKQFF
TRBD2 TRBJ2-5 TRBV2 14 . TGTGCCAGCAGGGCCACTAGCGTCCGGGAGACCCAGTACTTC CASRATSVRETQYF